The entry below describes one TCR beta chain. Libraries were prepared by immunoSEQ multiplex PCR; TCRdb keeps only in-frame clonotypes and omits some of them. The profile shows around 250,000 clones, around 90% of them singletons. CDR3 size: 15 residues. Germline CDR1 is MNHEY and CDR2 is SVGEGT. With V trimmed by 2 bases and J by 0 bases, 4 bases remained unmatched. The sample belongs to a study of blood T cell repertoires in COVID-19. Whole-study context: The analysed material was cDNA or gDNA that came from T cells, B-cell-depleted T cells, or PBMCs.

Enrolled through a virtual design, the participants were between roughly 18 and 90 years of age and came from about two dozen US areas. The specimen sequenced was PBMCs or T cells enriched from blood (not recorded which). The source is a human donor in a cohort exposed to, infected with or recovered from COVID-19 (not recorded which). The donor label of this sample is uncertain. The chain uses TRBV6-2 or TRBV6-3 and TRBJ2-7; 7 positions agree with TRBD1. The CDR3 protein is CASSYGQESSYEQYF. The CDR3 bases are TGTGCCAGCAGTTACGGACAGGAAAGCTCCTACGAGCAGTACTTC.